The 27 T cell receptor beta chains listed next were all sequenced from one sample in a study of neurological immune-mediated disorders. One entry per CDR3 protein results from TCRdb running MiXCR on the 5' RACE reads. The sample holds approximately 48,000 distinct CDR3 sequences; 2.5% to 3.5% are singletons and the top ten take about 14%. Sequences were obtained from PBMCs. These receptors originate from a woman aged 50 to 60 with multiple sclerosis.

In this sample, this clonotype turned up a few times. CDR3: CASTAPGTGVVDTQYF. CDR3 nucleotide sequence: TGTGCCAGCACCGCACCCGGGACAGGGGTGGTAGATACGCAGTATTTT. V is TRBV28 and J is TRBJ2-3; 10 nucleotides align to TRBD1. CDR1 and CDR2 from the germline V gene are MDHEN and SYDVKM. Germline trimming cut 7 bases from V and 5 bases from J; bases unmatched to any gene: 12. The CDR3 sequence is 16 residues long.

The gene calls are TRBV6-2 or TRBV6-3 and TRBJ2-2; TRBD2 is a possible D gene (6 bases). V dropped 4 bases and J dropped 10 bases, with 16 bases sitting between them. CDR3 size: 14 residues. The germline V gene encodes CDR1 MNHEY and CDR2 SVGEGT. CDR3: CASSLLGGPVELFF. CDR3 DNA: TGTGCCAGCAGTTTGTTGGGGGGACCGGTGGAGCTGTTTTTT.

This clonotype showed up many times. V gene TRBV20-1 combines with J gene TRBJ2-1, with D uncertain. CDR3 length equals 13 residues. Per germline, CDR1 DFQATT and CDR2 SNEGSKA (reference sequence). Trimming took off 2 bases at V and 0 bases at J, with 5 bases between the two ends. CDR3 region: CSARLSSYNEQFF. The CDR3 bases are TGCAGTGCTAGACTTTCCTCCTACAATGAGCAGTTCTTC.

This clonotype was recorded many times. The chain joins TRBV20-1 to TRBJ2-3, with unresolved D. The germline V gene has CDR1 DFQATT and CDR2 SNEGSKA (reference sequence). CDR3 length equals 11 residues. The ends were cut back, 2 bases at V and 3 bases at J, with 3 bases in the middle. The CDR3 loop reads CSARMTDTQYF. The CDR3 bases are TGCAGTGCTAGAATGACAGATACGCAGTATTTT.

This clonotype was observed at least ten times. The gene calls are TRBV11-2 and TRBJ1-1; 8 bases line up with TRBD1. Germline V gene lookup returns CDR1 SGHAT and CDR2 FQNNGV. The CDR3 sequence is 15 residues long. V gave up 5 bases and J gave up 1 base; unmatched junction bases: 6. CDR3 sequence: CASSPRTGQNTEAFF. Here the CDR3 DNA reads TGTGCCAGCAGCCCCAGGACAGGGCAGAACACTGAAGCTTTCTTT.

This clonotype was counted at least ten times. The gene calls are TRBV14 and TRBJ1-2; D possibly corresponds to TRBD1 (6 bases). Germline V gene sequence: CDR1 SGHDN, CDR2 FVKESK. The CDR3 is 12 amino acids. V lost 4 bases and J 8 bases, leaving 11 bases between the germline ends. The CDR3 coding sequence is TGTGCCAGCAGCCGGGACATCCGCGGCTACACCTTC. Translation gives CASSRDIRGYTF.

This clonotype came up many times. The chain joins TRBV5-1 to TRBJ1-1; TRBD1 might be the D (5 bases). Trimming took off 3 bases at V and 0 bases at J, with 24 bases between the two ends. This CDR3 has 19 residues. Germline CDR1 and CDR2: SGHRS and YFSETQ. The CDR3, as DNA: TGCGCCAGCAGCTCGAAACTAGCGGGGGAAGGCCCCATGAACACTGAAGCTTTCTTT. Translated: CASSSKLAGEGPMNTEAFF.

In this sample, this clonotype turned up many times. The V gene is TRBV5-1, the J gene TRBJ1-2; no reliable D call. From germline, CDR1 is SGHRS and CDR2 YFSETQ. V shed 0 bases and J shed 1 base, with 4 bases lying between them. The CDR3 is 13 amino acids. DNA for the CDR3: TGCGCCAGCAGCTTGGAGAGTAACTATGGCTACACCTTC. This sequence encodes CASSLESNYGYTF.

Of note for this clonotype: This may be a read error, as it is one base from a much larger clone. The chain employs TRBV12-3 or TRBV12-4 and TRBJ2-3, with a weak D call TRBD2 (6 bases). This CDR3 has 15 residues. The CDR3 sequence is CASIGRASSTDKQYF. For the CDR3, the DNA is TGTGCCAGCATCGGGAGAGCCTCTAGCACAGATAAGCAGTATTTT.

The sample holds many counts of this clonotype. The chain carries TRBV7-2 and TRBJ2-7; D not certain. The germline V gene encodes CDR1 SGHTA and CDR2 FQGNSA. V was shortened by 7 bases and J by 4 bases, with 14 bases between the two germline ends. The CDR3 extends over 13 amino acids. The CDR3 DNA reads TGTGCCAGCACCTGGAGCACCCCATACGAGCAGTACTTC. It is translated as CASTWSTPYEQYF.

The sample holds many counts of this clonotype. CDR3 coding DNA: TGCAGTGGAAGGGGAAGACATGAGCAGTTCTTC. It translates to CSGRGRHEQFF. The chain uses TRBV20-1 and TRBJ2-1; perhaps TRBD1 as D (5 bases). Germline assignment: CDR1 DFQATT and CDR2 SNEGSKA (reference sequence). Trimming took off 7 bases at V and 8 bases at J, with 12 bases between the two ends. The CDR3 sequence is 11 residues long.

Many counts were recorded for this clonotype. The chain couples TRBV5-1 to TRBJ2-5; a weak D match, TRBD2 (5 bases). Trimming cost V 4 bases and J 5 bases, with 12 bases left between them. The length of the CDR3 is 13 residues. Germline lookup yields CDR1 SGHRS and CDR2 YFSETQ. The chain's CDR3 is CASSKLVGETQYF. CDR3 sequence (DNA): TGCGCCAGCAGCAAACTAGTCGGGGAGACCCAGTACTTC.

This clonotype was found many times. The chain links TRBV14 to TRBJ2-2; the D is unclear. V lost 0 bases and J lost 1, with 6 bases in between. CDR1 and CDR2 (germline): SGHDN, FVKESK. This CDR3 is built from 15 residues. The CDR3 sequence: CASSQENWNTGELFF. In DNA, the CDR3 is TGTGCCAGCAGCCAAGAGAACTGGAACACCGGGGAGCTGTTTTTT.

The genes are TRBV20-1 and TRBJ2-7; D is undetermined. The germline V gene has CDR1 DFQATT and CDR2 SNEGSKA (reference sequence). The CDR3 sequence is 14 residues long. V was cut by 0 bases and J by 2 bases, with 11 bases left in between. DNA for the CDR3: TGCAGTGCTAGAGATACGGGTCGAACCTACGAGCAGTACTTC. Residues: CSARDTGRTYEQYF.

Many counts were recorded for this clonotype. This chain joins TRBV5-5 and TRBJ1-3, with D possibly matching TRBD1 (5 bases). This CDR3 is 14 amino acids long. Between the trimmed V and J ends, which lost 2 bases and 2 bases, there was a span of 8 bases. Looked up from germline, CDR1 is SGHKS and CDR2 is YYEKEE (reference sequence). The CDR3 coding sequence is TGTGCCAGCAGCTTTACGGGGGCTGGAAACACCATATATTTT. Its protein product is CASSFTGAGNTIYF.

This clonotype was seen ten or more times. The rearrangement uses TRBV5-1 and TRBJ2-3; D not certain. With 2 bases removed from V and 0 bases from J, the gap between germline ends came to 7 bases. The CDR3 totals 14 residues. Germline lookup yields CDR1 SGHRS and CDR2 YFSETQ. The CDR3 here is CASSFATSTDTQYF. CDR3 in DNA: TGCGCCAGCAGCTTTGCGACTAGCACAGATACGCAGTATTTT.

This clonotype was seen at least ten times. The chain combines TRBV7-2 with TRBJ1-1, with D maybe TRBD1 (5 bases). Between the trimmed V and J ends, which lost 5 bases and 0 bases, there was a span of 16 bases. The CDR3 has 16 amino acids. CDR1 is SGHTA, CDR2 FQGNSA, per germline. The CDR3 sequence: CASSPGGGRVNTEAFF. The CDR3 nucleotides are TGTGCCAGCAGCCCGGGGGGAGGGAGGGTGAACACTGAAGCTTTCTTT.

This clonotype has a count of ten or more. V is TRBV28 and J is TRBJ1-2, with TRBD1 identical over 10 bases. The germline V gene encodes CDR1 MDHEN and CDR2 SYDVKM. Trimming at V came to 2 bases and at J to 1 base, leaving 1 base not matched to a gene. The CDR3 is 15 amino acids. The CDR3 loop reads CASSLRDRGNYGYTF. DNA for the CDR3: TGTGCCAGCAGTTTAAGGGACAGGGGTAACTATGGCTACACCTTC.

This clonotype was seen at least ten times. The chain employs TRBV5-1 and TRBJ2-2; D is unresolved. Germline values: CDR1 SGHRS, CDR2 YFSETQ. Deletions cut 0 bases from V and 1 base from J, with 7 bases between. CDR3 length: 15 amino acids. Here the CDR3 reads CASSLDIRNTGELFF. CDR3 nucleotides: TGCGCCAGCAGCTTGGATATCAGGAACACCGGGGAGCTGTTTTTT.

This clonotype was detected many times. Here the CDR3 reads CAISGTGGNQPQHF. CDR3 DNA sequence: TGTGCCATCAGCGGGACAGGGGGCAATCAGCCCCAGCATTTT. The chain links TRBV10-3 to TRBJ1-5; 10 bases match TRBD1. The CDR3 has 14 amino acids. The junction had 1 base not matched to a gene; V was cut back by 6 bases and J by 2 bases. From germline, CDR1 is ENHRY and CDR2 SYGVKD.

This clonotype was observed at least ten times. The rearrangement joins TRBV20-1 to TRBJ1-3; D ambiguous. V gave up 0 bases and J gave up 3 bases, with 6 bases separating them. The CDR3 contains 13 residues. CDR1 and CDR2 (germline): DFQATT, SNEGSKA (reference sequence). The CDR3 spells CSARDPDGNTIYF. As DNA, the CDR3 is TGCAGTGCTAGAGATCCCGATGGAAACACCATATATTTT.

In this sample, this clonotype turned up many times. The junction departs from the called germline gene at one end, perhaps through a read error. The chain joins TRBV7-7 to TRBJ2-1, with D possibly being TRBD1 (5 bases). Germline assignment: CDR1 SSHAT and CDR2 FNYEAQ (reference sequence). The CDR3 is 15 amino acids. This chain's CDR3 is CASSLFLGVVDEQFF. In DNA form, the CDR3 reads TGTGCTAGCAGCTTATTCCTAGGGGTCGTGGATGAGCAGTTCTTC.

This clonotype was observed many times. The gene calls are TRBV12-3 or TRBV12-4 and TRBJ2-5; perhaps TRBD1 as D (6 bases). Deletions cut 6 bases from V and 2 bases from J, with 10 bases between. The CDR3 sequence is 13 residues long. The CDR3 sequence: CASSSGVQETQYF. CDR3 nucleotide sequence: TGTGCCAGCAGCTCAGGGGTTCAAGAGACCCAGTACTTC.

In its sample, this clonotype was seen many times. The chain is built from TRBV5-1 and TRBJ1-1; D gene ambiguous. This CDR3 has 16 residues. Germline V lookup: CDR1 SGHRS, CDR2 YFSETQ. The V and J ends lost 4 bases and 1 base respectively, with 17 bases between them. The CDR3 bases are TGCGCCAGCAGCCCAATGGGGTGGTCGGGGAACACTGAAGCTTTCTTT. Translation: CASSPMGWSGNTEAFF.

This clonotype was counted many times. The chain has TRBV20-1 and TRBJ1-6; 11 bases are shared with TRBD1. V trimming: 3 bases; J trimming: 11 bases; junction bases outside the gene matches: 21. The V gene's germline CDR1 is DFQATT and CDR2 SNEGSKA (reference sequence). The CDR3 totals 19 residues. The CDR3 coding sequence is TGCAGTGCTAGGCCTCGGGGATTGCTCCGGGACAGGGGGTTGGCACCCCTCCACTTT. Encoded protein: CSARPRGLLRDRGLAPLHF.

The sample holds many counts of this clonotype. V usage is TRBV20-1 and J usage is TRBJ1-6; 8 bases are shared with TRBD1. Germline V gene sequence: CDR1 DFQATT, CDR2 SNEGSKA (reference sequence). This CDR3 has 18 residues. V trimming: 1 base; J trimming: 10 bases; junction bases outside the gene matches: 18. The CDR3 DNA follows: TGCAGTGCTAGAGGCCTCGGCGGGACAGGAAAGTTGGGGTCACCCCTCCACTTT. The encoded protein is CSARGLGGTGKLGSPLHF.

Many counts were recorded for this clonotype. The genes are TRBV20-1 and TRBJ1-1; D is perhaps TRBD1 (6 bases). Trimming cost V 1 base and J 0 bases, with 12 bases left between them. This CDR3 region has 15 residues. Germline loops: CDR1 DFQATT, CDR2 SNEGSKA (reference sequence). This chain's CDR3 is CSARGPTGMNTEAFF. The CDR3 nucleotides read TGCAGTGCTAGAGGGCCCACAGGGATGAACACTGAAGCTTTCTTT.